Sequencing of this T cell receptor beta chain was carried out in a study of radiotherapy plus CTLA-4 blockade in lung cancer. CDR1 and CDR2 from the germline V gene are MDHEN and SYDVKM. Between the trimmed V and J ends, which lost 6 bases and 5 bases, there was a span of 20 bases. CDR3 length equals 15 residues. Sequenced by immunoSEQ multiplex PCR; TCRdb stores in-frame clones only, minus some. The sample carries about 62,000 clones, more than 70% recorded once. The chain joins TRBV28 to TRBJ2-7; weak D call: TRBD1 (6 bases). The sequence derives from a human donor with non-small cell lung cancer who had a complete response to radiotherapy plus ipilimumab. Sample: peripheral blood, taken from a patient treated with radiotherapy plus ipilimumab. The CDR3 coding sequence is TGTGCCAGCAGCACAGGGACGGCGGGCCCCGACGAGCAGTACTTC. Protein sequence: CASSTGTAGPDEQYF.